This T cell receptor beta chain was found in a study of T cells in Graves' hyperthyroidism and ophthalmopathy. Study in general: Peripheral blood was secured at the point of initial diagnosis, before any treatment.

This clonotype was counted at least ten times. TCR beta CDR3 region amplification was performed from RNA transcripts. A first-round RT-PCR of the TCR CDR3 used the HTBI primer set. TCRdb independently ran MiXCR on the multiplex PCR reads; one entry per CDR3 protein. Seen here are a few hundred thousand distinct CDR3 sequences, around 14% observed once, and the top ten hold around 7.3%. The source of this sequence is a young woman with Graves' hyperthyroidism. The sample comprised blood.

The CDR3 spells CASSLVPGEQFF. The CDR3 DNA reads as TGTGCCAGCAGTTTAGTCCCGGGTGAGCAGTTCTTC. The gene calls are TRBV27 and TRBJ2-1; D is uncertain. The V gene lost 2 bases and the J gene lost 9 bases, with 8 bases spanning the gap. CDR3 size: 12 residues. The germline CDR1 and CDR2 sequences are MNHEY and SMNVEV (reference sequence).